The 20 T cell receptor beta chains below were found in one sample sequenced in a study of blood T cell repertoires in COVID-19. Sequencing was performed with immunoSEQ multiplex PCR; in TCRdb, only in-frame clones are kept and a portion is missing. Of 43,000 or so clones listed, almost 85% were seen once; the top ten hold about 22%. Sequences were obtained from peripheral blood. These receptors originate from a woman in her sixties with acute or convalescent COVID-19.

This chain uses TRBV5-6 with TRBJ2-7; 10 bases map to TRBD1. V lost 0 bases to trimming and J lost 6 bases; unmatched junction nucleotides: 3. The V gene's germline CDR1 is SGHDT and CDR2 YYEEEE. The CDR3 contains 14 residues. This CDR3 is CASSLAGQGTEQYF. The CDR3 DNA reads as TGTGCCAGCAGCTTGGCGGGACAGGGGACCGAGCAGTACTTC.

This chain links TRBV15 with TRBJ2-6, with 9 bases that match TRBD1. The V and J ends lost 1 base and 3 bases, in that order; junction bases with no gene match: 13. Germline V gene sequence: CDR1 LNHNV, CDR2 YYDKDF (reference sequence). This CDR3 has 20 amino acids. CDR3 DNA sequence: TGTGCCACCAGCAGAGGATTCCCACAGGGGGCGCCAGGTGGGGCCAACGTCCTGACTTTC. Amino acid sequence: CATSRGFPQGAPGGANVLTF. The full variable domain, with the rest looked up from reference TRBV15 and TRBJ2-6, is DAMVIQNPRYQVTQFGKPVTLSCSQTLNHNVMYWYQQKSSQAPKLLFHYYDKDFNNEADTPDNFQSRRPNTSFCFLDIRSPGLGDTAMYLCATSRGFPQGAPGGANVLTFGAGSRLTVL.

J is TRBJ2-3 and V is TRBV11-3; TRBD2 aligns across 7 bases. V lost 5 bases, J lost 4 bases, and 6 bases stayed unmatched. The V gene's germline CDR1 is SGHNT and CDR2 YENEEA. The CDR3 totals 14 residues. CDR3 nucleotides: TGTGCCAGCAGCAGGTCGGGAGGAGCAGATACGCAGTATTTT. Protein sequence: CASSRSGGADTQYF. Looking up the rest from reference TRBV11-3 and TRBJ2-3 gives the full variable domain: EAGVVQSPRYKIIEKKQPVAFWCNPISGHNTLYWYLQNLGQGPELLIRYENEEAVDDSQLPKDRFSAERLKGVDSTLKIQPAELGDSAVYLCASSRSGGADTQYFGPGTRLTVL.

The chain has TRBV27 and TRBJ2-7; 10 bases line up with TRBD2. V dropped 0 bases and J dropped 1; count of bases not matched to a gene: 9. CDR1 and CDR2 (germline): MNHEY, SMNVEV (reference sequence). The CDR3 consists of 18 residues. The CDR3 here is CASSLSNYSGGISYEQYF. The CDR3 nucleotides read TGTGCCAGCAGTTTATCTAACTATAGCGGGGGGATTTCCTACGAGCAGTACTTC.

CDR3 in amino acids: CATSDFSNTGELFF. The CDR3 DNA is TGTGCCACCAGTGATTTCTCGAACACCGGGGAGCTGTTTTTT. The chain combines TRBV24-1 with TRBJ2-2; D gene ambiguous. In germline, CDR1 is KGHDR, CDR2 SFDVKD. Trimming left V 1 base short and J 0 bases short, with 2 bases between. This CDR3 is built from 14 residues.

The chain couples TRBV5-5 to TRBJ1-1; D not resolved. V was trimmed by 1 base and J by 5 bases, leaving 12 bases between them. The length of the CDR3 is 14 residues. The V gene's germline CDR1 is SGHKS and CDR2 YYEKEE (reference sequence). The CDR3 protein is CASSLSSLATEAFF. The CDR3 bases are TGTGCCAGCAGCTTGTCTTCTCTAGCGACTGAAGCTTTCTTT.

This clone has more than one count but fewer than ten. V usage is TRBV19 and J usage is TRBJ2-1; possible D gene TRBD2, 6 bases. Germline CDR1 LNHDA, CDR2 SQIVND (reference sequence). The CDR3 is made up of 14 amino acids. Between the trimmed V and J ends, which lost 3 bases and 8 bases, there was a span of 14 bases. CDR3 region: CASSIYGGDYEQFF. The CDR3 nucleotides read TGTGCCAGTAGTATCTACGGGGGAGACTATGAGCAGTTCTTC.

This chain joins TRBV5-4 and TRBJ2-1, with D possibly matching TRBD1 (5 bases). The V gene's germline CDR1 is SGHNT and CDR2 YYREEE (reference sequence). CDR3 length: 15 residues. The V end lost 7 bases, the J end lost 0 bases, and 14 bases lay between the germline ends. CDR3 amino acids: CASGLRGASYNEQFF. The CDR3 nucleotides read TGTGCCAGCGGTCTTCGTGGGGCCTCCTACAATGAGCAGTTCTTC.

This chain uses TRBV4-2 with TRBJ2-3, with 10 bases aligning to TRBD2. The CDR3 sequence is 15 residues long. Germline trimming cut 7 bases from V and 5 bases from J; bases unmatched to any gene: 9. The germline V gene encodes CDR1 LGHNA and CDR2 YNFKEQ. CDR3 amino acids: CASTLSGGLGDTQYF. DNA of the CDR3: TGTGCCAGCACCCTTAGCGGGGGGCTTGGAGATACGCAGTATTTT.

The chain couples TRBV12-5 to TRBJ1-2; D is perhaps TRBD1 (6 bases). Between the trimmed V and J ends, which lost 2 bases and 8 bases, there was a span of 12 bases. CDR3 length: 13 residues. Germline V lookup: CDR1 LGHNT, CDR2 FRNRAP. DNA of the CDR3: TGTGCTAGTGGTTTGCTACAGGGCAGAGGCTACACCTTC. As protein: CASGLLQGRGYTF.

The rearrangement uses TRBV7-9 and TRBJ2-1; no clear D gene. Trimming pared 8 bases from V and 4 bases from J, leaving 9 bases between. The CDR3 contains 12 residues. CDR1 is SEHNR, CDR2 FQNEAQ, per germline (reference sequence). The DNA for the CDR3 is TGTGCCAGCCGCTACATGTACAATGAGCAGTTCTTC. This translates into CASRYMYNEQFF.

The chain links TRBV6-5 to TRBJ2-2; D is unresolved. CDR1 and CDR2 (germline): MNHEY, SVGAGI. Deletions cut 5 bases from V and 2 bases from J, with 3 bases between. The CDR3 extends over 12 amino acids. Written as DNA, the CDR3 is TGTGCCAGCAGTCCTAACACCGGGGAGCTGTTTTTT. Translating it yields CASSPNTGELFF.

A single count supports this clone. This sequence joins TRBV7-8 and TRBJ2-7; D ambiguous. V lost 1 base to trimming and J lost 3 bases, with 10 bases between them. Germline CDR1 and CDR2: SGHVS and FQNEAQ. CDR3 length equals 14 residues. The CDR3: CASSLGDTFYEQYF. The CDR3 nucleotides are TGTGCCAGCAGCTTAGGCGACACGTTCTACGAGCAGTACTTC.

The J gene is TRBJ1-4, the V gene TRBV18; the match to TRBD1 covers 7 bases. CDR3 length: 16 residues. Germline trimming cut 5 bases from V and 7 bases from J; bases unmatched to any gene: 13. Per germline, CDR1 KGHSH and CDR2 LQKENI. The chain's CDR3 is CASSAGTGDGSEKLFF. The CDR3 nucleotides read TGTGCCAGCTCAGCCGGTACAGGGGACGGCAGTGAAAAACTGTTTTTT.

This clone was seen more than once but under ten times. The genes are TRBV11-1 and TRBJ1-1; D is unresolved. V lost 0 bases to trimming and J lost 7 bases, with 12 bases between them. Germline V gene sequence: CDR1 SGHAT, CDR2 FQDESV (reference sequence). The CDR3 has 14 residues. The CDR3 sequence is CASSLALSEIEAFF. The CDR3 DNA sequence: TGTGCCAGCAGCTTAGCTCTCTCCGAGATTGAAGCTTTCTTT.

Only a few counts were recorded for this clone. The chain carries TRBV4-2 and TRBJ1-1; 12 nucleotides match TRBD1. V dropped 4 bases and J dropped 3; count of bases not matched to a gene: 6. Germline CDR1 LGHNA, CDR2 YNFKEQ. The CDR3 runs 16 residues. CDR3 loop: CASSPGTGGGYTEAFF. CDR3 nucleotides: TGTGCCAGCAGCCCCGGGACAGGGGGCGGGTACACTGAAGCTTTCTTT.

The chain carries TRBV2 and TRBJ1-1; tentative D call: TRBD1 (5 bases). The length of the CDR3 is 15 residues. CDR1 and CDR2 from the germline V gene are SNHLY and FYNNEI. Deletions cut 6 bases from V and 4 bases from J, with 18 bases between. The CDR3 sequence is CASSRAEGQFTEAFF. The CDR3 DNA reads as TGTGCCAGCAGCCGAGCGGAGGGGCAATTCACTGAAGCTTTCTTT.

The CDR3 loop is CASSLDQRGGYNEQFF. In DNA, the CDR3 is TGTGCCAGCAGCTTAGATCAGCGGGGGGGTTACAATGAGCAGTTCTTC. J is TRBJ2-1 and V is TRBV11-2; 10 bases fit TRBD2. CDR3 length equals 16 residues. V was clipped by 0 bases and J by 4 bases; unmatched bases: 3. CDR1 SGHAT and CDR2 FQNNGV come from the germline V gene.

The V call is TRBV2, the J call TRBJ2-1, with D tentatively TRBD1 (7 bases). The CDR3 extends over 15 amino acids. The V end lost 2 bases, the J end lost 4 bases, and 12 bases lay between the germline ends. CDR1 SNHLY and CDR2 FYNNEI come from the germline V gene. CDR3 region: CASSEQGGEYNEQFF. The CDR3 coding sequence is TGTGCCAGCAGTGAACAGGGGGGCGAATACAATGAGCAGTTCTTC.

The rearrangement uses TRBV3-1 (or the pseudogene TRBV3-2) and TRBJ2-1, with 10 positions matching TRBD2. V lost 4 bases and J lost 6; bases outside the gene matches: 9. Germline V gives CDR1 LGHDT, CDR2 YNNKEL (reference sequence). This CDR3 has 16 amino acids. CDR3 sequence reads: CASSRTPAGGSNEQFF. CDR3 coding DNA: TGTGCCAGCAGCCGTACTCCAGCGGGGGGGAGCAATGAGCAGTTCTTC.